The 21 T cell receptor beta chains in this list originate from one sample, sequenced in a study of cytomegalovirus exposure and HLA in healthy donors. Amplification used 60 Vbeta primers and 13 Jbeta primers. Repertoires were generated with immunoSEQ multiplex PCR, while TCRdb's copy carries only in-frame clones and drops some. The data show more than 110,000 clones, over 60% seen once. Sequenced input: PBMCs. The receptors stem from a woman aged 50 to 60 in good health and CMV-seronegative.

V and J are TRBV2 and TRBJ2-1; D might be TRBD2 (6 bases). This CDR3 has 15 residues. Trimming removed 8 bases from V and 0 bases from J, with 14 bases in between. Germline V gene data show CDR1 as SNHLY and CDR2 as FYNNEI. CDR3 bases: TGTGCCAGCGGTAGTTCGGGGGACTCCTACAATGAGCAGTTCTTC. Translating gives CASGSSGDSYNEQFF. Complete variable domain (other parts from reference TRBV2 and TRBJ2-1): EPEVTQTPSHQVTQMGQEVILRCVPISNHLYFYWYRQILGQKVEFLVSFYNNEISEKSEIFDDQFSVERPDGSNFTLKIRSTKLEDSAMYFCASGSSGDSYNEQFFGPGTRLTVL.

The rearrangement joins TRBV7-2 to TRBJ1-2, with a possible D match to TRBD1 (6 bases). The V end lost 0 bases, the J end lost 8 bases, and 13 bases lay between the germline ends. The CDR3 spans 14 residues. Germline V gene lookup returns CDR1 SGHTA and CDR2 FQGNSA. The CDR3, as DNA: TGTGCCAGCAGCTTAGCAGATACAGGGAGCGGCTACACCTTC. Translated: CASSLADTGSGYTF.

In DNA form, the CDR3 reads TGTGCCAGTAGTATTGAGTTGAGGAGTGGCTACACCTTC. Translation gives CASSIELRSGYTF. V and J are TRBV19 and TRBJ1-2; D unresolved. CDR1 is LNHDA, CDR2 SQIVND, per germline (reference sequence). This CDR3 spans 13 amino acids. V was shortened by 3 bases and J by 7 bases, with 12 bases between the two germline ends.

The J gene is TRBJ1-5, the V gene TRBV4-2; unclear D gene. Germline-derived CDR1 and CDR2 are LGHNA and YNFKEQ. V was shortened by 2 bases and J by 3 bases, with 14 bases between the two germline ends. There are 16 residues in the CDR3. This CDR3 reads CASSQSVSYSNQPQHF. The CDR3 nucleotides read TGTGCCAGCAGCCAATCGGTTTCATACTCCAATCAGCCCCAGCATTTT.

This clone has just one count. This rearrangement joins TRBV13 to TRBJ1-2; D is undetermined. Trimming removed 2 bases at V and 8 bases at J, with 12 bases between. This CDR3 comprises 13 residues. Germline V gene lookup returns CDR1 PRHDT and CDR2 FYEKMQ (reference sequence). CDR3 in DNA: TGTGCCAGCAGCTTAAAGGAGCGGGGAGGCTACACCTTC. Residues: CASSLKERGGYTF. The complete variable domain, with remaining parts taken from reference TRBV13 and TRBJ1-2, reads AAGVIQSPRHLIKEKRETATLKCYPIPRHDTVYWYQQGPGQDPQFLISFYEKMQSDKGSIPDRFSAQQFSDYHSELNMSSLELGDSALYFCASSLKERGGYTFGSGTRLTVV.

This rearrangement joins TRBV4-1 to TRBJ2-1, with 12 bases fitting TRBD2. CDR1 is MGHRA and CDR2 is YSYEKL in the germline V gene. The V segment lost 3 bases and the J segment 0 bases; nucleotides outside the gene matches: 12. The CDR3 extends over 20 amino acids. The CDR3 spells CASSHLGLAGKKSSYNEQFF. The DNA of the CDR3 is TGCGCCAGCAGCCACCTCGGACTAGCGGGGAAGAAAAGCTCCTACAATGAGCAGTTCTTC.

This chain connects TRBV14 to TRBJ1-1, with 7 bases lining up with TRBD1. This CDR3 has 16 amino acids. Germline lookup yields CDR1 SGHDN and CDR2 FVKESK. V was pared by 4 bases and J by 1 base, with 9 bases of the junction left unmatched. CDR3 sequence reads: CASSPTDRARNTEAFF. The CDR3, as DNA: TGTGCCAGCAGCCCCACCGACAGGGCGCGGAACACTGAAGCTTTCTTT.

The CDR3 DNA reads TGTGCCAGCGGCAGGGGACTAGCGGGGGACTTCACTCAGTTCTTC. Residues: CASGRGLAGDFTQFF. The chain uses TRBV5-6 and TRBJ2-1, with TRBD2 identical over 14 bases. Trimming removed 7 bases from V and 13 bases from J; junction bases left unmatched: 13. Germline CDR1 is SGHDT and CDR2 is YYEEEE. The CDR3 sequence is 15 residues long.

The chain combines TRBV11-2 with TRBJ1-2; D call uncertain. The CDR3 spans 12 residues. The V gene's germline CDR1 is SGHAT and CDR2 FQNNGV. Trimming cost V 1 base and J 7 bases, with 7 bases left between them. This CDR3 is CASSLVPGGYTF. CDR3 bases: TGTGCCAGCAGCTTAGTACCGGGTGGCTACACCTTC.

The CDR3 sequence: CASSAPGRGNYGYTF. CDR3 DNA sequence: TGTGCCAGCAGTGCCCCAGGGAGGGGGAACTATGGCTACACCTTC. The chain joins TRBV27 to TRBJ1-2; tentatively, D is TRBD1 (6 bases). V lost 5 bases and J 2 bases, leaving 15 bases between the germline ends. The CDR3 loop spans 15 amino acids. The germline V gene has CDR1 MNHEY and CDR2 SMNVEV (reference sequence).

The J gene is TRBJ2-3, the V gene TRBV10-3; 12 bases are shared with TRBD2. Per the germline V gene, CDR1 is ENHRY and CDR2 is SYGVKD. This CDR3 has 15 residues. V shed 6 bases, J shed 6 bases, and the junction held 7 bases outside the gene matches. CDR3 sequence reads: CAIRTPTSGGDTQYF. Written as DNA, the CDR3 is TGTGCCATCAGGACCCCCACTAGCGGGGGGGATACGCAGTATTTT.

The rearrangement joins TRBV6-1 to TRBJ2-7; 10 bases fit TRBD1. The V and J ends lost 0 bases and 11 bases, in that order; junction bases with no gene match: 1. Germline V gives CDR1 MNHNS, CDR2 SASEGT. The CDR3 length is 12 residues. The CDR3: CASSEADRGEYF. The DNA of the CDR3 is TGTGCCAGCAGTGAAGCGGACAGGGGGGAGTACTTC.

The chain is built from TRBV13 and TRBJ2-1; possibly TRBD2 for D (6 bases). This CDR3 is 14 amino acids long. Germline-derived CDR1 and CDR2 are PRHDT and FYEKMQ (reference sequence). Trimming took off 1 base at V and 4 bases at J, with 8 bases between the two ends. In DNA, the CDR3 is TGTGCCAGCAGCTTAGCGGGGGAGTACAATGAGCAGTTCTTC. It specifies CASSLAGEYNEQFF.

V usage is TRBV2 and J usage is TRBJ2-5, with 7 positions matching TRBD2. The CDR3 spans 15 residues. V was clipped by 1 base and J by 9 bases; unmatched bases: 11. Per the germline V gene, CDR1 is SNHLY and CDR2 is FYNNEI. This CDR3 reads CASSEGGTAAGAQYF. The DNA of the CDR3 is TGTGCCAGCAGTGAAGGTGGGACCGCGGCGGGGGCCCAGTACTTC.

A few counts support this clone. The chain combines TRBV9 with TRBJ1-6; D ambiguous. The CDR3 loop spans 13 amino acids. V lost 0 bases and J 10 bases, leaving 8 bases between the germline ends. Germline V gives CDR1 SGDLS, CDR2 YYNGEE. The CDR3 here is CASSVEGLSPLHF. CDR3 DNA sequence: TGTGCCAGCAGCGTAGAAGGACTATCACCCCTCCACTTT.

This clone was detected a few times. This chain links TRBV5-1 with TRBJ1-3; D unresolved. The CDR3 covers 14 residues. V gave up 7 bases and J gave up 0 bases, with 11 bases separating them. Germline assignment: CDR1 SGHRS and CDR2 YFSETQ. CDR3 sequence reads: CASSQEGSGNTIYF. DNA of the CDR3: TGCGCCAGCTCGCAGGAAGGCTCTGGAAACACCATATATTTT. The full variable domain, with the rest looked up from reference TRBV5-1 and TRBJ1-3, is KAGVTQTPRYLIKTRGQQVTLSCSPISGHRSVSWYQQTPGQGLQFLFEYFSETQRNKGNFPGRFSGRQFSNSRSEMNVSTLELGDSALYLCASSQEGSGNTIYFGEGSWLTVV.

The table lists this clone with a few counts. The chain uses TRBV2 and TRBJ2-5; D possibly corresponds to TRBD2 (6 bases). Germline V gene lookup returns CDR1 SNHLY and CDR2 FYNNEI. V was shortened by 6 bases and J by 2 bases, with 16 bases between the two germline ends. The CDR3 is 15 amino acids. CDR3 protein: CASSPTRLSQETQYF. The CDR3 nucleotides are TGTGCCAGCAGCCCGACTAGGCTGTCGCAAGAGACCCAGTACTTC.

This chain links TRBV19 with TRBJ2-1; 7 bases map to TRBD1. The germline V gene encodes CDR1 LNHDA and CDR2 SQIVND (reference sequence). CDR3 length equals 13 residues. The J segment lost 6 bases and the V segment lost 10 bases, leaving 9 bases of the junction unmatched. The CDR3 DNA reads TGTGCCACCTCAGGGGGTGGGGTCAATGAGCAGTTCTTC. As protein: CATSGGGVNEQFF.

The table lists this clone with a count of one. V and J are TRBV28 and TRBJ1-4; TRBD1 matches 10 bases. CDR1 is MDHEN and CDR2 is SYDVKM in the germline V gene. The CDR3 is 14 residues long. V was pared by 6 bases and J by 7 bases, with 5 bases of the junction left unmatched. The CDR3 sequence: CASRGQGDSEKLFF. As DNA, the CDR3 is TGTGCCAGCAGAGGACAGGGGGATAGTGAAAAACTGTTTTTT.

The rearrangement links TRBV13 to TRBJ1-2; no definite D call. Per germline, CDR1 PRHDT and CDR2 FYEKMQ (reference sequence). CDR3 size: 13 residues. V was cut by 4 bases and J by 8 bases, with 14 bases left in between. CDR3 residues: CASSYYDARGYTF. The CDR3 DNA reads TGTGCCAGCAGCTATTATGACGCGAGGGGCTACACCTTC. Looking up the rest from reference TRBV13 and TRBJ1-2 gives the full variable domain: AAGVIQSPRHLIKEKRETATLKCYPIPRHDTVYWYQQGPGQDPQFLISFYEKMQSDKGSIPDRFSAQQFSDYHSELNMSSLELGDSALYFCASSYYDARGYTFGSGTRLTVV.

The rearrangement uses TRBV14 and TRBJ1-4, with 7 bases identical to TRBD1. The germline V gene has CDR1 SGHDN and CDR2 FVKESK. The length of the CDR3 is 16 residues. The V and J ends lost 4 bases and 7 bases, in that order; junction bases with no gene match: 12. In DNA form, the CDR3 reads TGTGCCAGCAGCCGACGCTTGACAGGGCGGAGTGAAAAACTGTTTTTT. Its protein is CASSRRLTGRSEKLFF.